The next 9 T cell receptor beta chains were all read from a single sample in a study of blood T cell repertoires in COVID-19. Measured with immunoSEQ multiplex PCR; TCRdb has only the in-frame clones, and not every one. Of approximately 260,000 clones listed, over 65% were seen once; the top ten hold about 4.5%. The sequenced sample consisted of peripheral blood. Receptor source: a man aged 55 to 69 who had recovered from COVID-19.

The chain is built from TRBV5-4 and TRBJ2-1, with 12 bases identical to TRBD2. This CDR3 is 15 amino acids long. Per germline, CDR1 SGHNT and CDR2 YYREEE (reference sequence). V lost 4 bases to trimming and J lost 10 bases; unmatched junction nucleotides: 9. The CDR3 DNA reads TGTGCCAGCAGCAGCCCCGGGACTAGCGGGTTCGAGCAGTTCTTC. As protein: CASSSPGTSGFEQFF.

V is TRBV7-9 and J is TRBJ1-1; D possibly corresponds to TRBD1 (5 bases). The CDR3 has 13 residues. Germline V gene sequence: CDR1 SEHNR, CDR2 FQNEAQ (reference sequence). Trimming cost V 4 bases and J 6 bases, with 12 bases left between them. CDR3 DNA: TGTGCCAGCAGCTATGAGACAGTGGCTGAAGCTTTCTTT. It yields the protein CASSYETVAEAFF.

The V gene is TRBV27, the J gene TRBJ2-5; D is uncertain. The germline V gene has CDR1 MNHEY and CDR2 SMNVEV (reference sequence). The V end lost 5 bases, the J end lost 1 base, and 8 bases lay between the germline ends. This CDR3 contains 13 residues. CDR3 protein: CASSRYSQETQYF. The CDR3 DNA reads TGTGCCAGCAGTCGATACTCCCAAGAGACCCAGTACTTC.

This chain connects TRBV30 to TRBJ2-5; D might be TRBD2 (6 bases). Germline assignment: CDR1 GTSNPN and CDR2 SVGIG (reference sequence). The CDR3 spans 12 residues. V gave up 4 bases and J gave up 2 bases, with 8 bases separating them. CDR3 coding DNA: TGTGCCTGGAATAGCGGTCAAGAGACCCAGTACTTC. Translated: CAWNSGQETQYF.

The chain carries TRBV19 and TRBJ2-3; TRBD2 matches 14 bases. CDR3 length: 19 residues. Germline V lookup: CDR1 LNHDA, CDR2 SQIVND (reference sequence). V lost 6 bases to trimming and J lost 0 bases; unmatched junction nucleotides: 11. The CDR3 sequence: CASRPLGTSGGISTDTQYF. Here the CDR3 DNA reads TGTGCCAGTAGACCCCTTGGGACTAGCGGGGGCATAAGCACAGATACGCAGTATTTT.

This clone was counted once. V gene TRBV30 combines with J gene TRBJ1-3, with 9 bases fitting TRBD1. From germline, CDR1 is GTSNPN and CDR2 SVGIG (reference sequence). This CDR3 is built from 15 residues. With 2 bases clipped from V and 3 bases from J, the junction kept 5 bases outside the gene matches. The chain's CDR3 is CAWSPTGGYGNTIYF. The CDR3 DNA reads as TGTGCCTGGAGTCCGACAGGGGGATATGGAAACACCATATATTTT.

This rearrangement joins TRBV28 to TRBJ2-5, with 8 bases fitting TRBD1. J lost 4 bases, V lost 7 bases, and 8 bases had no gene match. This CDR3 region has 14 residues. CDR1 MDHEN and CDR2 SYDVKM come from the germline V gene. The CDR3 nucleotides are TGTGCCAGCACCGCGGACAGGGAGGCAGAGACCCAGTACTTC. Its translation is CASTADREAETQYF.

The chain joins TRBV5-1 to TRBJ2-5; 8 bases map to TRBD2. V shed 0 bases, J shed 5 bases, and the junction held 9 bases outside the gene matches. This CDR3 comprises 16 residues. CDR1 is SGHRS and CDR2 is YFSETQ in the germline V gene. The CDR3 nucleotides read TGCGCCAGCAGCTTGGTGCCTAGCGGGTCCTTGGAGACCCAGTACTTC. Protein sequence: CASSLVPSGSLETQYF. The full variable domain, in which reference TRBV5-1 and TRBJ2-5 provide the parts outside the CDR3, is KAGVTQTPRYLIKTRGQQVTLSCSPISGHRSVSWYQQTPGQGLQFLFEYFSETQRNKGNFPGRFSGRQFSNSRSEMNVSTLELGDSALYLCASSLVPSGSLETQYFGPGTRLLVL.

J is TRBJ2-4 and V is TRBV9; 10 bases align to TRBD2. Germline-derived CDR1 and CDR2 are SGDLS and YYNGEE. V lost 4 bases to trimming and J lost 2 bases; unmatched junction nucleotides: 15. The CDR3 is 19 residues long. The CDR3 reads CASSPEGLAGVATKNIQYF. DNA of the CDR3: TGTGCCAGCAGCCCAGAAGGGCTAGCGGGAGTTGCAACCAAAAACATTCAGTACTTC.